This T cell receptor (beta chain) was found in a study of cytomegalovirus exposure and HLA in healthy donors. There are a few counts of this clone. CDR3 length equals 14 residues. Germline lookup yields CDR1 SGHAT and CDR2 FQNNGV. The trim removed 5 bases at V and 3 bases at J, leaving 3 bases unmatched. The PCR was carried out with 60 Vbeta primers and 13 Jbeta primers. TCRdb keeps only in-frame clones here, not all; method: immunoSEQ multiplex PCR. The sample has approximately 89,000 clones, 60% to 75% seen once. The sequenced material came from PBMCs. The chain carries TRBV11-2 and TRBJ2-7; TRBD1 aligns across 11 bases. The receptor was derived from a female donor in good health and CMV-seronegative. CDR3 loop: CASSPGTGGYEQYF. The DNA of the CDR3 is TGTGCCAGCAGCCCAGGGACAGGGGGCTACGAGCAGTACTTC. The full variable domain, completed using reference TRBV11-2 and TRBJ2-7, is EAGVAQSPRYKIIEKRQSVAFWCNPISGHATLYWYQQILGQGPKLLIQFQNNGVVDDSQLPKDRFSAERLKGVDSTLKIQPAKLEDSAVYLCASSPGTGGYEQYFGPGTRLTVT.